The clone carrying this T cell receptor beta chain was observed a few times. What it recognizes is unknown. The length of the CDR3 is 16 residues. The germline gives CDR1 MDHEN, CDR2 SYDVKM. Germline trimming cut 3 bases from V and 2 bases from J; bases unmatched to any gene: 10. This sample stems from a study of cytomegalovirus exposure and HLA in healthy donors. General observations from the study: Many donors shared some public TCRs, even though most TCR sequences were rare. About 87% or about 30% of the time was how often most TCR beta V segments were productive, according to an earlier analysis.

PCR employed 60 Vbeta and 13 Jbeta primers. Sequenced by immunoSEQ multiplex PCR; TCRdb stores in-frame clones only, minus some. The repertoire consists of over 150,000 clones, with 84% occurring once and the leading ten covering under 0.4%. J is TRBJ2-7 and V is TRBV28, with TRBD2 matching 7 bases. Material: PBMCs. The receptor's source is a boy between 2 and 10 years old in good health and CMV-seronegative. The CDR3 bases are TGTGCCAGCAGTTTCCACCTAGCGGACCTCACCTACGAGCAGTACTTC. Its protein is CASSFHLADLTYEQYF.